The 3 T cell receptor beta chains given below trace back to one sample, sequenced in a study of CD8+ T cells in alopecia areata. Extracted RNA was reverse transcribed, and the resulting cDNA served as sequencing template. Measured with immunoSEQ multiplex PCR; TCRdb has only the in-frame clones, and not every one. The sample includes about 270,000 clones, none of them occurring once. Pooled cutaneous lymph node cells were sorted using CD4, CD8alpha, NKG2D, NKG2ACE and other markers. Sequencing used CD4+ T cells sorted from a lymph node. Every receptor here comes from a C3H/HeJ mouse with alopecia areata. The strain's MHC type: H2-k.

This clone was observed a few times. Gene and germline names: mouse. Coverage ceases 4 residues before the CDR3 finishes, and the germline J gene fills in the end. This CDR3 is also generated by other DNA sequences in the sample. The chain links TRBV13-1 to TRBJ1-1, with D possibly being TRBD1 (5 bases). V lost 0 bases and J lost 0, with 6 bases in between. The CDR3 contains 14 residues. Germline loops: CDR1 NSHNY, CDR2 SYGAGN. This chain's CDR3 is CASSDAQANTEVFF. Incomplete CDR3 DNA: TGTGCCAGCAGTGATGCACAGGCAAACACA.

This clone was recorded many times. Genes and germline come from the mouse. The DNA ends 4 residues before the CDR3 does, and the rest of the CDR3 is filled in from the germline J gene. V is TRBV31 and J is TRBJ2-1, with 12 bases lining up with TRBD2. V was pared by 3 bases and J by 3 bases, with 0 bases of the junction left unmatched. The CDR3 covers 14 residues. CDR1 GKSSPN and CDR2 SITVG come from the germline V gene. The CDR3 loop is CAWRDWGGYAEQFF. Partial CDR3 DNA: TGTGCCTGGAGGGACTGGGGGGGCTATGCT.

A note on this clone: Genes and germline are mouse. The read halts 3 residues ahead of the CDR3 end, with the missing end drawn from the germline J gene. The rearrangement joins TRBV5 to TRBJ1-6, with D perhaps matching TRBD1 (6 bases). TRBJ1-6 is an ORF, with its function uncertain. V was cut by 0 bases and J by 5 bases, with 8 bases left in between. The CDR3 covers 15 residues. Germline lookup yields CDR1 LGHNA and CDR2 YNLKQL (reference sequence). CDR3 DNA, as far as it was read: TGTGCCAGCAGCCAAGAAAACAGGGATAATTCGCCC. Translation: CASSQENRDNSP. The entire CDR3 protein reads CASSQENRDNSPLYF.